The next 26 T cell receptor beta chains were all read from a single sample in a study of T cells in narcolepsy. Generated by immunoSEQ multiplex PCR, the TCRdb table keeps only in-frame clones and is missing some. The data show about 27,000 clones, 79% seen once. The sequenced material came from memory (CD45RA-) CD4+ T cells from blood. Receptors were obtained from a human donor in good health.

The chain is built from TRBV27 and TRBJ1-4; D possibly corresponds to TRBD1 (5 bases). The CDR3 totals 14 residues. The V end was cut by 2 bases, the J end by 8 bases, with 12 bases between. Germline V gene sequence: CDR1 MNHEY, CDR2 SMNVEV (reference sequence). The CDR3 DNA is TGTGCCAGCAGTTTAGCAGGGTGGGAGGAAAAACTGTTTTTT. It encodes CASSLAGWEEKLFF.

CDR3 coding DNA: TGCGCCAGCAGCTTGCAGGACACAGATACGCAGTATTTT. It is translated as CASSLQDTDTQYF. The chain joins TRBV5-1 to TRBJ2-3; D remains ambiguous. The germline V gene encodes CDR1 SGHRS and CDR2 YFSETQ. Trimming pared 1 base from V and 2 bases from J, leaving 5 bases between. CDR3 size: 13 residues.

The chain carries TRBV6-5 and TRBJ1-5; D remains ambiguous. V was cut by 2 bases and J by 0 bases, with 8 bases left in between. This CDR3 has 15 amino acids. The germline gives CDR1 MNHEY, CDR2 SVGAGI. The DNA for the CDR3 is TGTGCCAGCAGTTACGGGCGGGCTAGCAATCAGCCCCAGCATTTT. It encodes CASSYGRASNQPQHF.

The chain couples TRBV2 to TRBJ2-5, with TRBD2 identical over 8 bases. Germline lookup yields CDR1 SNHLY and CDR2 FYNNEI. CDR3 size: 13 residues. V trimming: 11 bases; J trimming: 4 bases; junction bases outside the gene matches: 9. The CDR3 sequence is CAGTGGEGETQYF. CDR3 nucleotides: TGTGCCGGGACGGGAGGGGAGGGAGAGACCCAGTACTTC.

CDR3 DNA: TGCAGCGTTTCGGGACAGGGACAGGATGAGCAGTTCTTC. This translates into CSVSGQGQDEQFF. The chain recombines TRBV29-1 with TRBJ2-1, with 9 positions matching TRBD1. Germline CDR1 is SQVTM and CDR2 is ANQGSEA. This CDR3 contains 13 residues. The ends lost 5 bases at V and 8 bases at J; junction bases unmatched: 7.

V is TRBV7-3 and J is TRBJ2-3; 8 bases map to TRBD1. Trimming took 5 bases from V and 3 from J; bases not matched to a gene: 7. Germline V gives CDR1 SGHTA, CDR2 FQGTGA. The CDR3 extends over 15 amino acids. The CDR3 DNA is TGTGCCAGCAGCCAGGGGGCTACAGGGACAGATACGCAGTATTTT. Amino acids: CASSQGATGTDTQYF.

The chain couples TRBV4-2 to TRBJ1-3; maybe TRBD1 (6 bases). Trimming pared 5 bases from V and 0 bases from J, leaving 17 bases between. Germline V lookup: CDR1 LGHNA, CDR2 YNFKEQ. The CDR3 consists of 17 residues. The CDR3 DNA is TGTGCCAGCAGCTCCCGGCAGGGGTCAGACTCTGGAAACACCATATATTTT. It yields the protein CASSSRQGSDSGNTIYF.

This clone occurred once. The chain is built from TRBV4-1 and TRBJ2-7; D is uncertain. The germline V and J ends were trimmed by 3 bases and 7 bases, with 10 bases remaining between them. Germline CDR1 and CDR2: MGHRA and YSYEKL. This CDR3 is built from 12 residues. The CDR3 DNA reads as TGCGCCAGCAGCCAGGTTAAGGGTGAGCAGTACTTC. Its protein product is CASSQVKGEQYF.

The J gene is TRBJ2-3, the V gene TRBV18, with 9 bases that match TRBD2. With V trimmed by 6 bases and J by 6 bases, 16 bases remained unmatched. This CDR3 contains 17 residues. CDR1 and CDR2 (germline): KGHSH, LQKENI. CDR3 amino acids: CASSPAGSGGVWDTQYF. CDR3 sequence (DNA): TGTGCCAGCTCCCCGGCAGGTAGCGGGGGCGTTTGGGATACGCAGTATTTT. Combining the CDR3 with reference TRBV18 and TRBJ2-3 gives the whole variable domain NAGVMQNPRHLVRRRGQEARLRCSPMKGHSHVYWYRQLPEEGLKFMVYLQKENIIDESGMPKERFSAEFPKEGPSILRIQQVVRGDSAAYFCASSPAGSGGVWDTQYFGPGTRLTVL.

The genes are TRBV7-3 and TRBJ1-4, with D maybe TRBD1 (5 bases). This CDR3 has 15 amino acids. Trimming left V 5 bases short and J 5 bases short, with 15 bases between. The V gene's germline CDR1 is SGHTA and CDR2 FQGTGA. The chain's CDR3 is CASSPTGRRNEKLFF. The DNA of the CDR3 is TGTGCCAGCAGCCCCACGGGACGGCGAAATGAAAAACTGTTTTTT.

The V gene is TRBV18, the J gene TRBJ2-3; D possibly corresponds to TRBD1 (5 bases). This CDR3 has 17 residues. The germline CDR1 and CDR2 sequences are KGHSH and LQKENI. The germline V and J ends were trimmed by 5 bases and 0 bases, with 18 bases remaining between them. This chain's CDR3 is CASSTTDFGTSTDTQYF. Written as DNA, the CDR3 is TGTGCCAGCTCAACGACAGATTTTGGTACTAGCACAGATACGCAGTATTTT.

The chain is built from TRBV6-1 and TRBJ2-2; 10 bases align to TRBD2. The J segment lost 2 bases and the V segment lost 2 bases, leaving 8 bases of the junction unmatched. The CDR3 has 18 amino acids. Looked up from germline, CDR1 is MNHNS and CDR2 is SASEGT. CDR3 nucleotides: TGTGCCAGCAGTGAATTTGCAAGCGGGAGGGCCAACACCGGGGAGCTGTTTTTT. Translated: CASSEFASGRANTGELFF.

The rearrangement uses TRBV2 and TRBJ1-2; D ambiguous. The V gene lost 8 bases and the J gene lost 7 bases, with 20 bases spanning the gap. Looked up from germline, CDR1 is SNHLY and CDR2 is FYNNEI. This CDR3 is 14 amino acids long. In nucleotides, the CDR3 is TGTGCCAGCGGGAAATACACGACTCAGGTTGGCTACACCTTC. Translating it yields CASGKYTTQVGYTF.

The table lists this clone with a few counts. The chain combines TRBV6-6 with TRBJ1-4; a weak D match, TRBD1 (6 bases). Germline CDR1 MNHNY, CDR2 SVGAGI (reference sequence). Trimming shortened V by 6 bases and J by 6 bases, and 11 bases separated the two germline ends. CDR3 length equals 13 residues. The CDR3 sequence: CASRMGAHEKLFF. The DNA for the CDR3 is TGTGCCAGCAGAATGGGGGCGCATGAAAAACTGTTTTTT.

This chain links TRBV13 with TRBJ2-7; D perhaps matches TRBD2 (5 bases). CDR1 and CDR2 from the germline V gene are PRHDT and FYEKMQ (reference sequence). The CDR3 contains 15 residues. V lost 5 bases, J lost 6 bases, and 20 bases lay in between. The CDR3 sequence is CASSLRGAGRREQYF. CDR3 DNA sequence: TGTGCCAGCAGCCTACGGGGAGCCGGACGTCGCGAGCAGTACTTC. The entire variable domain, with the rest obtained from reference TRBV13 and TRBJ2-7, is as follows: AAGVIQSPRHLIKEKRETATLKCYPIPRHDTVYWYQQGPGQDPQFLISFYEKMQSDKGSIPDRFSAQQFSDYHSELNMSSLELGDSALYFCASSLRGAGRREQYFGPGTRLTVT.

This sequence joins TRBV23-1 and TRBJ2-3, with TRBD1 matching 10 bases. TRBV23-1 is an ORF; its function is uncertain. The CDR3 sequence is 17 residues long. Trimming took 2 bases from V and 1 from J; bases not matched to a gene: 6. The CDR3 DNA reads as TGCGCCAGCAGTCAACCGACAGGGGGCGGTGGCACAGATACGCAGTATTTT. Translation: CASSQPTGGGGTDTQYF.

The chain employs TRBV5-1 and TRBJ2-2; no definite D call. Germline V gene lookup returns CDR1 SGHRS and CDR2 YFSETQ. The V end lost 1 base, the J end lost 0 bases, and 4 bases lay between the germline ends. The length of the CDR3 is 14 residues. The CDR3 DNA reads TGCGCCAGCAGCTTGAAAGCGAACACCGGGGAGCTGTTTTTT. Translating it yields CASSLKANTGELFF.

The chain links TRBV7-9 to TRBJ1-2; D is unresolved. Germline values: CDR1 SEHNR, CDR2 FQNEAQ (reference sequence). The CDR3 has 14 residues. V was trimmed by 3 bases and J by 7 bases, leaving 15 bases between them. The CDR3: CASSLETAPGGYTF. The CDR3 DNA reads TGTGCCAGCAGCTTGGAGACTGCCCCGGGTGGCTACACCTTC.

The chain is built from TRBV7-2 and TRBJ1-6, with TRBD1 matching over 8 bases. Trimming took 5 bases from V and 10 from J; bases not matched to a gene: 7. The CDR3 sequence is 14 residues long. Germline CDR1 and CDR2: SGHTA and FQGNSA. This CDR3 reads CASSPRTGNSPLHF. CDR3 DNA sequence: TGTGCCAGCAGCCCTCGGACAGGGAACTCACCCCTCCACTTT.

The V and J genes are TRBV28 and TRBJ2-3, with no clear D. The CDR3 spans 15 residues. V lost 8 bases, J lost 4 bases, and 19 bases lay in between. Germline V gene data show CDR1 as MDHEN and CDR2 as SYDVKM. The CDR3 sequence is CASVGRPIGADTQYF. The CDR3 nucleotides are TGTGCCAGCGTCGGGCGGCCAATTGGAGCAGATACGCAGTATTTT. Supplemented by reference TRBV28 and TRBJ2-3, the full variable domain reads DVKVTQSSRYLVKRTGEKVFLECVQDMDHENMFWYRQDPGLGLRLIYFSYDVKMKEKGDIPEGYSVSREKKERFSLILESASTNQTSMYLCASVGRPIGADTQYFGPGTRLTVL.

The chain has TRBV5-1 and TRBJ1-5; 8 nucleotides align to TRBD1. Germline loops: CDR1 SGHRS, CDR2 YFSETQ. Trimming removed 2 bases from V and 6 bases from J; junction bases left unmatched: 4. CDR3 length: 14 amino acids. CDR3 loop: CASSLGDRSQPQHF. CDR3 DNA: TGCGCCAGCAGCTTAGGGGACAGGAGTCAGCCCCAGCATTTT.

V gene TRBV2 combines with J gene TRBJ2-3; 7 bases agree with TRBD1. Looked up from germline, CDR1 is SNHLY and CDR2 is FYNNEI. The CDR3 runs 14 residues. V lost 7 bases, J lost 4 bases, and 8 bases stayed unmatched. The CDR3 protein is CASKREQGADTQYF. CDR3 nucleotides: TGTGCCAGCAAAAGGGAGCAGGGGGCAGATACGCAGTATTTT.

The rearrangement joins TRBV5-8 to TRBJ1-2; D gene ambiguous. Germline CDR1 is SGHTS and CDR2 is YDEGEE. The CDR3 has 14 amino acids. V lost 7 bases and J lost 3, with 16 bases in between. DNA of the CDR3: TGTGCCAGCTGGTGGCCCCGGAGCCACTATGGCTACACCTTC. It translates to CASWWPRSHYGYTF.

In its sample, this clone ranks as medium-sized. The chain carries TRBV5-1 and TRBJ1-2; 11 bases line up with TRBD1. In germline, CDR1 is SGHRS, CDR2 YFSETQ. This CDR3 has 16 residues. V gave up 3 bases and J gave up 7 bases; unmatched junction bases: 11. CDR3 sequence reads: CASSSLGQGVGFGYTF. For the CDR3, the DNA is TGCGCCAGCAGCTCGTTGGGACAGGGGGTAGGATTTGGCTACACCTTC.

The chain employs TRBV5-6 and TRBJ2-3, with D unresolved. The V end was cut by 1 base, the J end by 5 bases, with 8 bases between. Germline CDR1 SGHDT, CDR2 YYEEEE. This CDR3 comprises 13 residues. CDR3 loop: CASSLWAGDTQYF. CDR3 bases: TGTGCCAGCAGCTTGTGGGCTGGAGATACGCAGTATTTT.

The CDR3: CASSLGTITGGNSPLHF. The CDR3 DNA is TGCGCCAGCAGCTTGGGTACAATAACAGGGGGTAATTCACCCCTCCACTTT. J is TRBJ1-6 and V is TRBV5-1, with 8 bases aligning to TRBD1. CDR1 is SGHRS, CDR2 YFSETQ, per germline. The V and J ends lost 0 bases and 6 bases, in that order; junction bases with no gene match: 8. The CDR3 is made up of 17 amino acids.